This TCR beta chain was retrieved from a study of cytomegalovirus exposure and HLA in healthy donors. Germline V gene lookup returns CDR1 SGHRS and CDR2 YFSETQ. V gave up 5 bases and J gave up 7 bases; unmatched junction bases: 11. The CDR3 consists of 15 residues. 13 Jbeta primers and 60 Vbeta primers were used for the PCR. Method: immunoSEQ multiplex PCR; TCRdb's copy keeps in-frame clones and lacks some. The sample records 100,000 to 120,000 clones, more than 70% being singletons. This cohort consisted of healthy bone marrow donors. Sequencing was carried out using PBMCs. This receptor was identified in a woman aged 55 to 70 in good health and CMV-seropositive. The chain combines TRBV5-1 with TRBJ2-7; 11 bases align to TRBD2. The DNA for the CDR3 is TGCGCCAGCAGGGATATAGCGGGAGGGCCGGGAGAGCAGTACTTC. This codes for CASRDIAGGPGEQYF.